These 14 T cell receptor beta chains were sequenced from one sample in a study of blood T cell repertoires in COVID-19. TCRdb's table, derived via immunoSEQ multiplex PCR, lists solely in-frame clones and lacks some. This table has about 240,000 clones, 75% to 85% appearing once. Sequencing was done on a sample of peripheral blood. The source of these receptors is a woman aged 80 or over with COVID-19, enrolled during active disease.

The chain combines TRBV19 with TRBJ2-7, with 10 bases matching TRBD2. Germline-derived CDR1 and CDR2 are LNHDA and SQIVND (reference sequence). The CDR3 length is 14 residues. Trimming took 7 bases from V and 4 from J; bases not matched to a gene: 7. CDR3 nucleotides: TGTGCCAGTACCGAAACTAGCGGGGATTACGAGCAGTACTTC. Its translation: CASTETSGDYEQYF.

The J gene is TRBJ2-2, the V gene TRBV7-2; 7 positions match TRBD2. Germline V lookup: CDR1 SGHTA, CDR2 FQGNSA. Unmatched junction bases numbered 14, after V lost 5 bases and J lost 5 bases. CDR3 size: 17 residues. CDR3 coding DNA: TGTGCCAGCAGCCCCCGAAGGTTGGCGGGAGCAACCGGGGAGCTGTTTTTT. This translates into CASSPRRLAGATGELFF.

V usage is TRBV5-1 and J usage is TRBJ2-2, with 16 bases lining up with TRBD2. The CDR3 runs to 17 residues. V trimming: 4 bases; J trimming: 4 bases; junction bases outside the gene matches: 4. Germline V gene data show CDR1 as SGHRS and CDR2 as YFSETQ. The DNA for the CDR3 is TGCGCCAGCAGCGCCGGGACTAGCGGGAGGGCCACCGGGGAGCTGTTTTTT. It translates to CASSAGTSGRATGELFF.

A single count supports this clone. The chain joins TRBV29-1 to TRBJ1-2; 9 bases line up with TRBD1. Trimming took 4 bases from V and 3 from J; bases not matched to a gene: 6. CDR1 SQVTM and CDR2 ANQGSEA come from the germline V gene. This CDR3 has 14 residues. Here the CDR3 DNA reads TGCAGCGTTGGAGAAAGGACAGGGGACTATGGCTACACCTTC. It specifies CSVGERTGDYGYTF.

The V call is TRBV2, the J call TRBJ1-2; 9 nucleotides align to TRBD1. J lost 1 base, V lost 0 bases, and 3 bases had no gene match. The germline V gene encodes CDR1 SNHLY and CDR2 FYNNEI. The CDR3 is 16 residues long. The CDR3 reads CASSEARGQGNYGYTF. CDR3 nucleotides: TGTGCCAGCAGTGAAGCGCGGGGACAGGGTAACTATGGCTACACCTTC.

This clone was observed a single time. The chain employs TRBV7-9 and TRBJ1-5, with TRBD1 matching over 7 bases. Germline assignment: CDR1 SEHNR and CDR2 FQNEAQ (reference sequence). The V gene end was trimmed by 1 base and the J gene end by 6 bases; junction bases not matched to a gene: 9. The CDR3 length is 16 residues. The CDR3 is CASSLVRPGGTQPQHF. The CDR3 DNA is TGTGCCAGCAGCTTAGTTCGGCCAGGGGGTACTCAGCCCCAGCATTTT.

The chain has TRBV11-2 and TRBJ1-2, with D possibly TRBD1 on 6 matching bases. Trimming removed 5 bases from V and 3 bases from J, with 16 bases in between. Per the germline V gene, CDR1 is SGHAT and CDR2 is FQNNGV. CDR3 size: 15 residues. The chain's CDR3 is CASSTSRGADYGYTF. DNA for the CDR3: TGTGCCAGCAGCACATCCCGGGGGGCAGACTATGGCTACACCTTC.

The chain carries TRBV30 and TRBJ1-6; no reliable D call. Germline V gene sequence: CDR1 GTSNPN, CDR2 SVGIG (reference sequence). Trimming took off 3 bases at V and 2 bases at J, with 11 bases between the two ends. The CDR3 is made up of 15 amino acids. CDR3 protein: CAWRKGGTYNSPLHF. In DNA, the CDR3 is TGTGCCTGGAGAAAGGGAGGGACCTATAATTCACCCCTCCACTTT. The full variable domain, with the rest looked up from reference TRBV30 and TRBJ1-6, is SQTIHQWPATLVQPVGSPLSLECTVEGTSNPNLYWYRQAAGRGLQLLFYSVGIGQISSEVPQNLSASRPQDRQFILSSKKLLLSDSGFYLCAWRKGGTYNSPLHFGNGTRLTVT.

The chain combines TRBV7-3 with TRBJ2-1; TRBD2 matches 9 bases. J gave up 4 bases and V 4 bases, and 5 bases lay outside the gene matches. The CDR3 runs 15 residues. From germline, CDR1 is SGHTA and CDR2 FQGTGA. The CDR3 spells CASSSLAGPYNEQFF. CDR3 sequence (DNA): TGTGCCAGCAGCTCGCTAGCGGGACCTTACAATGAGCAGTTCTTC.

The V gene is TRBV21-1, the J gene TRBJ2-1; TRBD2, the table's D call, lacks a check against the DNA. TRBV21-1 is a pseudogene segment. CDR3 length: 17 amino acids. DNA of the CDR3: TGTGCCAGCAGCACGTTCGGGACTAGCGGGGCTTACAATGAGCAGTTCTTC. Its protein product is CASSTFGTSGAYNEQFF.

Written as DNA, the CDR3 is TGTGCCAGCAGCTACCGTTTCTCAGGGGAAGAGACCCAGTACTTC. Amino acids: CASSYRFSGEETQYF. This chain links TRBV3-1 (or the pseudogene TRBV3-2) with TRBJ2-5, with D possibly TRBD1 on 6 matching bases. V gave up 5 bases and J gave up 3 bases, with 16 bases separating them. This CDR3 contains 15 residues. In germline, CDR1 is LGHDT, CDR2 YNNKEL (reference sequence).

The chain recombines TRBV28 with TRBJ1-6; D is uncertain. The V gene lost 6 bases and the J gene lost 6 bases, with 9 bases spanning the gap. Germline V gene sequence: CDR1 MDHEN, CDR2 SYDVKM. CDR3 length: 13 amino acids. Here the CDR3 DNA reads TGTGCCAGCAGCTTTACGGGTAATTCACCCCTCCACTTT. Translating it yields CASSFTGNSPLHF.

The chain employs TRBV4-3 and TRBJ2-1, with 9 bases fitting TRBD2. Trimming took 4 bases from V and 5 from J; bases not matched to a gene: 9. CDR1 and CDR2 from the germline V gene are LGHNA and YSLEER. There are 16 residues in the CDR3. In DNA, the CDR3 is TGCGCCAGCAGCCCGGGACCGGGACTAGCTAACAATGAGCAGTTCTTC. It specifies CASSPGPGLANNEQFF.

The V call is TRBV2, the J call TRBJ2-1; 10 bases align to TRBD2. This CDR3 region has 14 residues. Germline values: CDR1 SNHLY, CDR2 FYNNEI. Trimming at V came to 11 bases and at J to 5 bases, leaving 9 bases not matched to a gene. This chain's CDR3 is CAGQASGRNNEQFF. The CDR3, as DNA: TGTGCCGGGCAGGCTAGCGGGAGAAACAATGAGCAGTTCTTC.